This entry features one T cell receptor beta chain sequence. Authors' methods: Researchers report that nucleated cell counts were estimated from reference gene primer amplification. Some clones are missing from TCRdb's copy, which holds only in-frame ones; the method was immunoSEQ multiplex PCR. Clonal size and the V and J genes are those of that table, whereas D and trimming came from the DNA. This table has almost 300,000 clones, over 85% appearing once. This entry comes from a study of blood T cell repertoires in COVID-19. Study as a whole: The United States, Italy and Spain supplied acute and convalescent COVID-19 samples. PBMCs, B-cell-depleted T cells, or T cells provided the cDNA or gDNA that made up the material.

V was pared by 0 bases and J by 8 bases, with 11 bases between. Germline V lookup: CDR1 SGHDT, CDR2 YYEEEE. The CDR3 loop spans 14 amino acids. The chain couples TRBV5-6 to TRBJ1-4; D perhaps matches TRBD1 (5 bases). The sample consisted of peripheral blood. This clonotype was sampled from a woman aged 25 to 39 with COVID-19, enrolled during active disease. CDR3 in DNA: TGTGCCAGCAGCTTGGGACAGCCATCCGAAAAACTGTTTTTT. Translation gives CASSLGQPSEKLFF. The full variable domain, with the rest looked up from reference TRBV5-6 and TRBJ1-4, is DAGVTQSPTHLIKTRGQQVTLRCSPKSGHDTVSWYQQALGQGPQFIFQYYEEEERQRGNFPDRFSGHQFPNYSSELNVNALLLGDSALYLCASSLGQPSEKLFFGSGTQLSVL.